This TCR beta chain was identified during a study of T cells in Graves' hyperthyroidism and ophthalmopathy. Findings of the study overall: Separating ophthalmopathy from stable hyperthyroidism was achieved by a 13 V-J model. Blood shared most expanded thyroid clonotypes above 0.001.

Trimming pared 6 bases from V and 13 bases from J, leaving 15 bases between. The CDR3 has 12 residues. Points on this clonotype: What it binds is not known.

Using RNA transcripts as the source, TCR beta CDR3 regions were amplified. A first-round RT-PCR of the TCR CDR3 used the HTBI primer set. TCRdb recomputed calls from the multiplex PCR reads with MiXCR, one row per CDR3 protein. The table shows 500,000 to 800,000 distinct CDR3 sequences, with 45% occurring only once. The source material was peripheral blood or thyroid tissue (not recorded which). This clonotype was sampled from an adult man with Graves' disease, either hyperthyroidism or ophthalmopathy (not recorded which). The V call is TRBV12-3 or TRBV12-4, the J call TRBJ1-4; no clear D gene. CDR3 residues: CASSRDSKALFF. The CDR3 DNA sequence: TGTGCCAGCAGCCGAGACTCAAAGGCACTGTTTTTT.